A single sample gave rise to the 17 T cell receptor beta chains below, sequenced in a study of blood T cell repertoires in COVID-19. Using immunoSEQ multiplex PCR, the repertoire was profiled, and TCRdb retains in-frame clones only, with some absent. The sample has some 350,000 clones, over 70% seen once; the top ten hold 2.5% to 3%. Source material: peripheral blood. These receptors were taken from a man under 40 with active or convalescent COVID-19.

The chain carries TRBV5-1 and TRBJ2-2; maybe TRBD1 (6 bases). The CDR3 contains 14 residues. Per germline, CDR1 SGHRS and CDR2 YFSETQ. Trimming stripped 4 bases from V and 7 bases from J, with 14 bases between. The CDR3 is CASSPTGRDGELFF. The CDR3 coding sequence is TGCGCCAGCAGCCCCACAGGGCGTGACGGGGAGCTGTTTTTT.

This clone appeared a few times. V usage is TRBV11-2 and J usage is TRBJ1-1; weak D call: TRBD1 (6 bases). The CDR3 has 12 residues. V dropped 8 bases and J dropped 4 bases, with 11 bases sitting between them. Germline CDR1 SGHAT, CDR2 FQNNGV. CDR3 sequence reads: CASSVTGTEAFF. CDR3 sequence (DNA): TGTGCCAGCTCCGTGACAGGCACTGAAGCTTTCTTT.

The chain carries TRBV4-2 and TRBJ2-1; tentatively, D is TRBD1 (8 bases). Germline CDR1 LGHNA, CDR2 YNFKEQ. Trimming pared 0 bases from V and 5 bases from J, leaving 17 bases between. This CDR3 has 17 amino acids. The CDR3 bases are TGTGCCAGCAGCCAAGACTCACAGGGGGGGGAAAACAATGAGCAGTTCTTC. Its protein is CASSQDSQGGENNEQFF.

The V and J genes are TRBV3-1 (or the pseudogene TRBV3-2) and TRBJ2-2; D is undetermined. Germline V lookup: CDR1 LGHDT, CDR2 YNNKEL (reference sequence). The CDR3 sequence is 15 residues long. V was cut by 3 bases and J by 3 bases, with 11 bases left in between. This chain's CDR3 is CASSHICEYTGELFF. CDR3 DNA: TGTGCCAGCAGCCATATCTGCGAATACACCGGGGAGCTGTTTTTT.

This chain connects TRBV6-4 to TRBJ1-1; D is possibly TRBD1 (6 bases). CDR3 length: 16 amino acids. Germline CDR1 is MRHNA and CDR2 is SNTAGT. V shed 1 base and J shed 1 base, with 13 bases lying between them. CDR3 DNA sequence: TGTGCCAGCAGTGACTATGGGGACACCGCGAACACTGAAGCTTTCTTT. Translating gives CASSDYGDTANTEAFF.

The CDR3 protein is CASSLVLSATNEKLFF. Here the CDR3 DNA reads TGTGCCAGCAGCTTAGTCCTATCTGCAACTAATGAAAAACTGTTTTTT. The rearrangement links TRBV7-2 to TRBJ1-4, with D hard to call. Per the germline V gene, CDR1 is SGHTA and CDR2 is FQGNSA. V dropped 1 base and J dropped 0 bases, with 9 bases sitting between them. This CDR3 has 16 residues.

The genes are TRBV6-6 and TRBJ2-2; 10 bases line up with TRBD2. CDR3 size: 17 residues. CDR1 MNHNY and CDR2 SVGAGI come from the germline V gene (reference sequence). Unmatched junction bases numbered 9, after V lost 6 bases and J lost 2 bases. CDR3 amino acids: CASSRGLAALNTGELFF. CDR3 in DNA: TGTGCCAGCAGCCGAGGACTAGCGGCCTTAAACACCGGGGAGCTGTTTTTT.

The chain employs TRBV9 and TRBJ2-3; tentatively, D is TRBD2 (5 bases). Germline values: CDR1 SGDLS, CDR2 YYNGEE. V gave up 1 base and J gave up 3 bases, with 12 bases separating them. There are 15 residues in the CDR3. This chain's CDR3 is CASSVKPDWTDTQYF. CDR3 nucleotide sequence: TGTGCCAGCAGCGTAAAACCGGACTGGACAGATACGCAGTATTTT.

The V gene is TRBV24-1, the J gene TRBJ2-3, with TRBD2 matching 7 bases. This CDR3 is built from 13 residues. Germline V gives CDR1 KGHDR, CDR2 SFDVKD. V dropped 9 bases and J dropped 5; count of bases not matched to a gene: 7. CDR3 DNA: TGTGCCACCCGCGGGACGGGGGGAGATACGCAGTATTTT. Residues: CATRGTGGDTQYF.

This clone was recorded a few times. The V call is TRBV7-9, the J call TRBJ2-1, with 11 nucleotides matching TRBD1. With V trimmed by 4 bases and J by 3 bases, 5 bases remained unmatched. From germline, CDR1 is SEHNR and CDR2 FQNEAQ (reference sequence). The CDR3 contains 16 residues. The CDR3 loop is CASSSRTGGFYNEQFF. CDR3 DNA sequence: TGTGCCAGCAGCTCGCGGACAGGGGGCTTCTACAATGAGCAGTTCTTC.

This clone was seen only once. V is TRBV7-8 and J is TRBJ1-2, with D unclear. Germline V gene data show CDR1 as SGHVS and CDR2 as FQNEAQ. CDR3 length: 15 residues. V dropped 1 base and J dropped 0 bases, with 9 bases sitting between them. The CDR3 DNA sequence: TGTGCCAGCAGCTTAGGAACTTTAGCTAACTATGGCTACACCTTC. It codes for CASSLGTLANYGYTF.

For this clone: A clone one base away is much larger, so this may be a read error. This chain joins TRBV3-1 (or the pseudogene TRBV3-2) and TRBJ1-1; D may be TRBD1 (5 bases). The CDR3 covers 13 residues. Germline V gives CDR1 LGHDT, CDR2 YNNKEL (reference sequence). Between the trimmed V and J ends, which lost 2 bases and 1 base, there was a span of 5 bases. The CDR3 region has the DNA TGTGCCAGCAGCCAACAGGGGAACACTGAAGCTTTCTTT. It encodes CASSQQGNTEAFF.

The chain recombines TRBV9 with TRBJ2-1, with 9 positions matching TRBD1. V trimming: 5 bases; J trimming: 5 bases; junction bases outside the gene matches: 8. Germline CDR1 is SGDLS and CDR2 is YYNGEE. The CDR3 covers 15 residues. DNA for the CDR3: TGTGCCAGCAGTACGGACAGGGGAGGCAACAATGAGCAGTTCTTC. Its protein product is CASSTDRGGNNEQFF.

The V gene is TRBV4-1, the J gene TRBJ2-2; D is undetermined. The CDR3 spans 15 residues. The germline V gene encodes CDR1 MGHRA and CDR2 YSYEKL. V shed 4 bases and J shed 6 bases, with 15 bases lying between them. The CDR3 protein is CASSLTANSAGELFF. The CDR3, as DNA: TGCGCCAGCAGCCTAACCGCCAATTCGGCCGGGGAGCTGTTTTTT.

This clone was seen a single time. For the CDR3, the DNA is TGTGCCACCAGTGATTTGCCGGCGGGAGTCGGCTACAATGAGCAGTTCTTC. Protein product: CATSDLPAGVGYNEQFF. This chain links TRBV24-1 with TRBJ2-1; 7 nucleotides line up with TRBD2. The V gene's germline CDR1 is KGHDR and CDR2 SFDVKD. The CDR3 is 17 residues long. The ends lost 0 bases at V and 3 bases at J; junction bases unmatched: 7.

The rearrangement uses TRBV19 and TRBJ2-5; maybe TRBD1 (6 bases). The germline V gene encodes CDR1 LNHDA and CDR2 SQIVND (reference sequence). V was shortened by 1 base and J by 4 bases, with 19 bases between the two germline ends. The CDR3 runs 17 residues. The CDR3 DNA sequence: TGTGCCAGTAGTATAGGTTTTGGCAGGGGTGTTCGAGAGACCCAGTACTTC. Translation: CASSIGFGRGVRETQYF.

The chain uses TRBV6-5 and TRBJ2-5; perhaps TRBD2 as D (6 bases). The germline V and J ends were trimmed by 5 bases and 5 bases, with 9 bases remaining between them. Germline values: CDR1 MNHEY, CDR2 SVGAGI. The CDR3 is 12 amino acids. CDR3 in amino acids: CASSRGWETQYF. CDR3 bases: TGTGCCAGCAGTCGGGGGTGGGAGACCCAGTACTTC.